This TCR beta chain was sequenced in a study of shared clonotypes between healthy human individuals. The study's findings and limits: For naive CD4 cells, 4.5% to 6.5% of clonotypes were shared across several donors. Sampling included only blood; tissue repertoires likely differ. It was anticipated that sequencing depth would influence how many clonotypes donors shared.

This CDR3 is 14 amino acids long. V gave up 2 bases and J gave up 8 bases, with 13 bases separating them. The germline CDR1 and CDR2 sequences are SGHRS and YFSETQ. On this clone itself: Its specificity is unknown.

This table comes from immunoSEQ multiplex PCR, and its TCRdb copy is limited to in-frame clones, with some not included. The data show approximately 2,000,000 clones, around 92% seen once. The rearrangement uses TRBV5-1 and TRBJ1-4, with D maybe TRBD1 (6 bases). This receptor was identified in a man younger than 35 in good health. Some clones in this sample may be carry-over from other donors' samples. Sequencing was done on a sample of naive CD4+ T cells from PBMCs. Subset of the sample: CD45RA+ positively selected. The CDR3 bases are TGCGCCAGCAGCTTAGGGGGAAGTGAAGAAAAACTGTTTTTT. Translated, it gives CASSLGGSEEKLFF.